This entry describes one T cell receptor (beta chain). TCRdb reprocessed the RT-PCR reads with MiXCR, giving one entry per CDR3 protein. Of 410,000 or so distinct CDR3 sequences listed, roughly 16% were seen once; the top ten hold 6% to 8%. The data originate from a study of patients and donors after allogeneic stem cell transplantation. The clonotype was recovered from a human donor who was either an allogeneic HSCT recipient or a stem cell or donor lymphocyte infusion donor (not recorded which). It is not recorded whose cells these are; they may come from a transplant donor. Source material: blood, either unsorted or a sorted T cell fraction (not recorded which).

For the CDR3, the DNA is TGTGCCTGGAGGGGGGCTAGACCACCTTCCTCCTACGAGCAGTACTTC. Encoded protein: CAWRGARPPSSYEQYF. This rearrangement joins TRBV30 to TRBJ2-7; the D gene is possibly TRBD1 (6 bases). Germline V lookup: CDR1 GTSNPN, CDR2 SVGIG (reference sequence). This CDR3 is built from 16 residues. Trimming took 3 bases from V and 0 from J, leaving 18 bases between them.